This TCR beta chain emerged from a study of blood T cell repertoires in COVID-19 (dated by TCRdb to 2020 to 2021). For the study in its entirety: The collaborator samples originated in the United States, Italy and Spain and spanned the acute and convalescent phases of COVID-19. The dataset comprised deeply sampled blood TCRbeta repertoires from subjects exposed to, actively infected with, or recovered from COVID-19. The repertoires were released in a freely available public database meant as a resource for research on the immune response to SARS-CoV-2. Nearly every sample came with metadata listing a de-identified subject ID, COVID-19 status, age in years and sex. The material from the prospective study consisted of cDNA or gDNA derived from T cells, B-cell-depleted T cells, or PBMCs. Where available, HLA class I and class II types were obtained from metadata supplied by the sample provider rather than from assay-based typing. The samples were drawn from two sources: the first 160 participants of the ongoing ImmuneRACE study, and 1,000 to 1,500 subjects contributed by 6 global collaborators. Study-level results and caveats: How much clinical and demographic metadata was included differed by source and by participant, and the metadata was provided uncurated.

The germline ends are 13 bases apart after V is trimmed by 7 bases and J by 6 bases. The CDR3 starts with the cysteine, ends with the phenylalanine, and has 13 residues. Only CDR3 DNA remains: 39 bases, in frame from the first base. As encoded in the germline V gene, CDR1 is SNHLY while CDR2 is FYNNEI. One collaborating source in Seattle enrolled patients while the patients were actively infected and followed the patients over time throughout the course of disease. Each collaborating institution followed its own protocols to collect whole blood in K2EDTA tubes. For TCRbeta analysis, collaborator samples were shipped as frozen whole blood, as isolated PBMCs, or as DNA extracted from either sample type. In regard to this clone: Its antigen is unknown. Base qualities are missing; no much larger clone stands one base away.

TCRbeta CDR3 regions were amplified from genomic DNA using the immunoSEQ Assay, a bias-controlled multiplex PCR. The source study handled its data this way. Within the assay, amplification of reference gene primers was used to estimate how many nucleated cells each sample contained. To quantify the absolute abundance of each unique TCRbeta CDR3 rearrangement, sequence reads were collapsed and filtered. Productive Simpson clonality was computed per sample as the square root of Simpson's diversity index over productive rearrangements. Sourced from immuneACCESS, this table was stored by TCRdb with only in-frame sequences that have V and J called. A share of the clones is absent; for the studies checked, an unresolved V gene accounts for under half, and the remainder has no known explanation. Clone size and the V and J calls come from that table; the DNA yielded D and trimming. Here the sample has 190,000 or so clones; around four fifths occur a single time. 0.9% to 0.95% of the sample is taken by the ten largest.

The sequencing sample was made of peripheral blood. The TCR originated in a man between 60 and 75 years old with COVID-19, enrolled during active disease. The rearrangement combines TRBV2 with TRBJ1-5; the D gene assignment is ambiguous. CDR3 sequence: CASTLVSGQPQHF. The DNA sequence is given as TGTGCCAGCACTCTCGTCAGCGGTCAGCCCCAGCATTTT.